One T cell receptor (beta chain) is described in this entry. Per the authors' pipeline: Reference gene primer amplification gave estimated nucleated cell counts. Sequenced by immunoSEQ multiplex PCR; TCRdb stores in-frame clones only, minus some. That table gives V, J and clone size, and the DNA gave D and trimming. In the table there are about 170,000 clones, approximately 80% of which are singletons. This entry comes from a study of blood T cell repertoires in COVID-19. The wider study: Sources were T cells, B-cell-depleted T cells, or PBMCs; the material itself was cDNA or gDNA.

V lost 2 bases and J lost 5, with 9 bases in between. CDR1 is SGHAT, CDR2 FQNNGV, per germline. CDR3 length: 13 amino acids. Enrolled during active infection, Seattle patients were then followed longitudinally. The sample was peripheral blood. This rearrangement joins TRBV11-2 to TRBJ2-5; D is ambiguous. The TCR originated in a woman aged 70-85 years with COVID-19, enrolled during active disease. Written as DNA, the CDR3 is TGTGCCAGCAGCTTATCTCGGTCCGAGACCCAGTACTTC. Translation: CASSLSRSETQYF.